This T cell receptor beta chain is drawn from a study of tumor-infiltrating lymphocytes in primary liver carcinoma. DNA and RNA were both co-extracted from about 19-30 mg of bulk tissue that had not been sorted. Primary liver carcinomas in the patients were surgically resected. This CDR3 is built from 16 residues. Per germline, CDR1 MNHNY and CDR2 SVGAGI (reference sequence). Points on this clonotype: The antigen remains unidentified. A junction end diverges from the germline sequence, so it may reflect a read error.

Notes on the study in general: Appearing in all five tumor regions was true of only about 7.5-24% of top clones.

TCR beta cDNA was made from 450 to 600 ng total RNA with a constant-region primer. Amplification in three nested multiplex PCR rounds with slightly modified ARM-PCR gave rise to TCR beta libraries. The two initial PCR rounds, around 11 cycles each, used TRBV1-TRBV30 forward and C-beta reverse primers. TCRdb itself ran the multiplex PCR reads through MiXCR, one entry per CDR3 protein. The sample lists 100,000 or so distinct CDR3 sequences, almost 70% occurring once. This sequence was found in an older woman with primary liver carcinoma and hepatitis B virus infection. The chain uses TRBV6-6 and TRBJ2-2; no firm D call. The specimen sequenced was liver tumor tissue from sampling region 5. This sample's subset: tumor region T5, tumor centre. CDR3 in DNA: TGTACCAGCAGCCCAATTCGCAATCCGAACACCGGGGAGCTGTTTTTT. Translation: CTSSPIRNPNTGELFF.